This T cell receptor beta chain was sequenced during a study of blood T cell repertoires in COVID-19. In this sample, this clone turned up once. The CDR3 is 13 amino acids. Germline CDR1 and CDR2: SGHRS and YFSETQ. V was shortened by 7 bases and J by 5 bases, with 10 bases between the two germline ends. Sequencing was performed with immunoSEQ multiplex PCR; in TCRdb, only in-frame clones are kept and a portion is missing. The data show tens of thousands of clones, with 70% to 85% seen just once and roughly 2.5% held by the top ten. The clonotype comes from a man between 50 and 59 years old with acute or convalescent COVID-19. The chain employs TRBV5-1 and TRBJ1-6; D possibly corresponds to TRBD1 (5 bases). The source material was peripheral blood. The CDR3 is CASQGRDNSPLHF. The CDR3 DNA reads as TGCGCCAGCCAAGGCAGGGATAATTCACCCCTCCACTTT.